This passage covers 3 T cell receptor beta chains from one sample sequenced in a study of OX40 agonist ivuxolimab in advanced cancers. Assay: immunoSEQ multiplex PCR; the TCRdb copy retains only in-frame clones and omits some. Of some 100,000 clones listed, about 85% were seen once; the top ten hold around 1.1%. The sample was CD4+ or CD8+ T cells sorted from blood, taken in a trial of the OX40 agonist ivuxolimab. These TCRs come from an adult with an advanced solid tumor such as melanoma, head and neck, liver or kidney cancer.

The rearrangement joins TRBV19 to TRBJ1-6, with D uncertain. V was pared by 6 bases and J by 6 bases, with 3 bases between. CDR3 length equals 11 residues. Germline assignment: CDR1 LNHDA and CDR2 SQIVND (reference sequence). CDR3 protein: CASSSNSPLHF. The DNA for the CDR3 is TGTGCCAGTAGCAGTAATTCACCCCTCCACTTT.

The chain carries TRBV2 and TRBJ2-5; D may be TRBD1 or TRBD2 (7 bases each). Germline assignment: CDR1 SNHLY and CDR2 FYNNEI. Trimming cost V 4 bases and J 4 bases, with 13 bases left between them. The CDR3 totals 14 residues. The CDR3 DNA follows: TGTGCCAGCAGTGGCGGCAGGGGGGGAGAGACCCAGTACTTC. It specifies CASSGGRGGETQYF.

This clone was observed at least ten times. As DNA, the CDR3 is TGTGCCAGCAGCCCCCGAGGGTACGGGACGCAGTACGTC. Amino acid sequence: CASSPRGYGTQYV. The chain carries TRBV5-8 and TRBJ2-7, with D tentatively TRBD1 or TRBD2 (5 bases each). This CDR3 spans 13 amino acids. Germline V gives CDR1 SGHTS, CDR2 YDEGEE. The germline V and J ends were trimmed by 4 bases and 9 bases, with 17 bases remaining between them.